This entry describes one T cell receptor beta chain. The V gene end was trimmed by 6 bases and the J gene end by 4 bases; junction bases not matched to a gene: 8. The CDR3 is 15 residues long. CDR1 and CDR2 from the germline V gene are ENHRY and SYGVKD. This specimen belongs to a study of blood T cell repertoires in COVID-19. Study context: Samples came from the United States, Italy and Spain, spanning acute and convalescent COVID-19. PBMCs, B-cell-depleted T cells, or T cells were the source of the cDNA or gDNA that made up the material.

As handled by the study authors: Reference gene primer amplification in the assay estimated nucleated cell counts. Measured with immunoSEQ multiplex PCR; TCRdb has only the in-frame clones, and not every one. V, J and clone size derive from that table, while D and trimming were established from the DNA sequence. Among around 150,000 clones, nearly 80% were seen once, and the ten largest hold around 13%. V gene TRBV10-3 combines with J gene TRBJ2-5, with 10 positions matching TRBD1. The sequence came from a woman of 80 years or more with acute or convalescent COVID-19. Sequencing was performed on peripheral blood. CDR3 amino acids: CAIRSPGQGLETQYF. As DNA, the CDR3 is TGTGCCATCAGGAGCCCGGGACAGGGGTTAGAGACCCAGTACTTC.